The 20 T cell receptor beta chains below were found in one sample sequenced in a study of T cell responses to AZD1222 COVID-19 vaccine. Profiled with immunoSEQ multiplex PCR; TCRdb holds only in-frame clones, not every one. The profile shows 150,000 to 250,000 clones, approximately 93% of them singletons. Source: peripheral blood, taken 28 days after the second AZD1222 dose. The receptors were gathered from an adult who received the AZD1222 COVID-19 vaccine.

This clone occurred once. The rearrangement uses TRBV6-2 or TRBV6-3 and TRBJ1-2, with D possibly TRBD1 on 5 matching bases. The germline V gene has CDR1 MNHEY and CDR2 SVGEGT. The CDR3 extends over 14 amino acids. Trimming took 2 bases from V and 4 from J, leaving 11 bases between them. The CDR3 protein is CASSYRGALYGYTF. The CDR3 region has the DNA TGTGCCAGCAGTTACCGCGGGGCACTCTATGGCTACACCTTC.

The rearrangement links TRBV14 to TRBJ1-1, with D tentatively TRBD1 (6 bases). The germline V and J ends were trimmed by 8 bases and 2 bases, with 12 bases remaining between them. This CDR3 is 13 amino acids long. Germline assignment: CDR1 SGHDN and CDR2 FVKESK. The CDR3 DNA follows: TGTGCCAGCCAGGGGCAGGCTAACACTGAAGCTTTCTTT. It translates to CASQGQANTEAFF.

The rearrangement uses TRBV7-9 and TRBJ1-5; D is ambiguous. V gave up 3 bases and J gave up 7 bases, with 16 bases separating them. The CDR3 has 15 amino acids. In germline, CDR1 is SEHNR, CDR2 FQNEAQ (reference sequence). CDR3 amino acids: CASSFGPSTHQPQHF. The CDR3, as DNA: TGTGCCAGCAGCTTCGGACCTTCCACCCACCAGCCCCAGCATTTT.

J is TRBJ2-1 and V is TRBV18; 14 nucleotides align to TRBD2. The CDR3 has 16 residues. CDR1 KGHSH and CDR2 LQKENI come from the germline V gene. The ends lost 2 bases at V and 6 bases at J; junction bases unmatched: 3. In nucleotides, the CDR3 is TGTGCCAGCTCACCAGTGACTAGCGGGGGGGTCAATGAGCAGTTCTTC. Residues: CASSPVTSGGVNEQFF.

V and J are TRBV3-1 (or the pseudogene TRBV3-2) and TRBJ1-2; 7 bases are a match to TRBD1. V was pared by 5 bases and J by 6 bases, with 9 bases of the junction left unmatched. The V gene's germline CDR1 is LGHDT and CDR2 YNNKEL (reference sequence). The CDR3 length is 14 residues. CDR3 residues: CASSYRQGEDGYTF. CDR3 in DNA: TGTGCCAGCAGCTACCGACAGGGAGAGGATGGCTACACCTTC.

In DNA, the CDR3 is TGTGCCAGCAGCCAAGTTCAGACCACGTTGCCCCAGCATTTT. Translated, it gives CASSQVQTTLPQHF. The chain employs TRBV3-1 (or the pseudogene TRBV3-2) and TRBJ1-5, with D unclear. With 1 base removed from V and 9 bases from J, the gap between germline ends came to 13 bases. The CDR3 spans 14 residues. From germline, CDR1 is LGHDT and CDR2 YNNKEL (reference sequence).

The chain links TRBV11-2 to TRBJ1-1; D is unclear. V was cut by 3 bases and J by 1 base, with 9 bases left in between. The CDR3 spans 14 residues. Germline lookup yields CDR1 SGHAT and CDR2 FQNNGV. The CDR3 is CASSFQEKNTEAFF. The CDR3, as DNA: TGTGCCAGCAGCTTTCAGGAAAAGAACACTGAAGCTTTCTTT.

The gene calls are TRBV7-9 and TRBJ1-4; 7 bases map to TRBD1. The CDR3 loop spans 15 amino acids. The junction had 6 bases not matched to a gene; V was cut back by 5 bases and J by 3 bases. Per germline, CDR1 SEHNR and CDR2 FQNEAQ (reference sequence). CDR3 amino acids: CASSLRQGSNEKLFF. The DNA of the CDR3 is TGTGCCAGCAGCCTTAGACAGGGCTCTAATGAAAAACTGTTTTTT. The whole variable domain, filled in from reference TRBV7-9 and TRBJ1-4, reads DTGVSQNPRHKITKRGQNVTFRCDPISEHNRLYWYRQTLGQGPEFLTYFQNEAQLEKSRLLSDRFSAERPKGSFSTLEIQRTEQGDSAMYLCASSLRQGSNEKLFFGSGTQLSVL.

The V call is TRBV18, the J call TRBJ1-2, with TRBD1 as a possible D gene (6 bases). Per germline, CDR1 KGHSH and CDR2 LQKENI. This CDR3 contains 15 residues. Trimming took 5 bases from V and 4 from J, leaving 17 bases between them. Written as DNA, the CDR3 is TGTGCCAGCTCATTACCTTCGACAGGCCCCTATGGCTACACCTTC. Amino acids: CASSLPSTGPYGYTF. The entire variable domain, with the rest obtained from reference TRBV18 and TRBJ1-2, is as follows: NAGVMQNPRHLVRRRGQEARLRCSPMKGHSHVYWYRQLPEEGLKFMVYLQKENIIDESGMPKERFSAEFPKEGPSILRIQQVVRGDSAAYFCASSLPSTGPYGYTFGSGTRLTVV.

The chain joins TRBV2 to TRBJ1-2; D is perhaps TRBD1 (6 bases). The germline CDR1 and CDR2 sequences are SNHLY and FYNNEI. CDR3 length equals 14 residues. V lost 4 bases and J lost 8, with 17 bases in between. The CDR3 bases are TGTGCCAGCAGTGTCTCCGGGACATTCTCGGGCTACACCTTC. This translates into CASSVSGTFSGYTF.

The chain links TRBV5-1 to TRBJ1-1; D is possibly TRBD1 (5 bases). Germline CDR1 SGHRS, CDR2 YFSETQ. V dropped 7 bases and J dropped 0 bases, with 16 bases sitting between them. The CDR3 has 15 amino acids. CDR3 in amino acids: CASSLGHAVNTEAFF. The CDR3 nucleotides read TGCGCCAGCTCCTTGGGGCACGCAGTGAACACTGAAGCTTTCTTT.

This chain joins TRBV7-3 and TRBJ2-3; D gene ambiguous. The V gene lost 1 base and the J gene lost 4 bases, with 6 bases spanning the gap. The CDR3 spans 13 residues. CDR1 SGHTA and CDR2 FQGTGA come from the germline V gene. CDR3 in DNA: TGTGCCAGCAGCTTAATAAACGCAGATACGCAGTATTTT. Translating it yields CASSLINADTQYF.

The V gene is TRBV7-2, the J gene TRBJ2-3, with D uncertain. This CDR3 spans 15 amino acids. V lost 4 bases and J 3 bases, leaving 14 bases between the germline ends. The germline CDR1 and CDR2 sequences are SGHTA and FQGNSA. Here the CDR3 DNA reads TGTGCCAGCAGCTCTCCCTCCGGGCAGACAGATACGCAGTATTTT. Amino acids: CASSSPSGQTDTQYF. The complete variable domain, with remaining parts taken from reference TRBV7-2 and TRBJ2-3, reads GAGVSQSPSNKVTEKGKDVELRCDPISGHTALYWYRQSLGQGLEFLIYFQGNSAPDKSGLPSDRFSAERTGGSVSTLTIQRTQQEDSAVYLCASSSPSGQTDTQYFGPGTRLTVL.

The gene calls are TRBV18 and TRBJ2-5; D is possibly TRBD2 (7 bases). Germline V lookup: CDR1 KGHSH, CDR2 LQKENI. The ends were cut back, 1 base at V and 1 base at J, with 10 bases in the middle. The CDR3 sequence is 15 residues long. The CDR3 nucleotides are TGTGCCAGCTCACCACAAGGGGGGGTCCAAGAGACCCAGTACTTC. Translating it yields CASSPQGGVQETQYF.

The chain joins TRBV18 to TRBJ2-1; D ambiguous. Germline V lookup: CDR1 KGHSH, CDR2 LQKENI. Between the trimmed V and J ends, which lost 2 bases and 1 base, there was a span of 9 bases. The CDR3 is 15 amino acids. The CDR3 sequence: CASSPGVLSYNEQFF. The CDR3 coding sequence is TGTGCCAGCTCACCAGGGGTCCTTTCCTACAATGAGCAGTTCTTC.

The chain is built from TRBV6-5 and TRBJ1-1; 7 bases are a match to TRBD1. The junction had 6 bases not matched to a gene; V was cut back by 5 bases and J by 6 bases. CDR1 is MNHEY and CDR2 is SVGAGI in the germline V gene. This CDR3 comprises 13 residues. The CDR3 region is CASSTNRGSEAFF. The CDR3 nucleotides are TGTGCCAGCAGTACAAACAGGGGCTCTGAAGCTTTCTTT.

This chain links TRBV19 with TRBJ1-4; the match to TRBD1 covers 9 bases. CDR1 and CDR2 (germline): LNHDA, SQIVND (reference sequence). The CDR3 contains 14 residues. Trimming at V came to 7 bases and at J to 8 bases, leaving 8 bases not matched to a gene. CDR3: CASISWDRVEKLFF. The CDR3 region has the DNA TGTGCCAGTATTAGCTGGGACAGGGTCGAAAAACTGTTTTTT.

The V and J genes are TRBV10-3 and TRBJ2-2; 7 bases match TRBD2. V lost 1 base, J lost 1 base, and 3 bases stayed unmatched. CDR3 size: 16 residues. CDR1 is ENHRY and CDR2 is SYGVKD in the germline V gene. The CDR3 DNA reads TGTGCCATCAGTGAGTTTGGCGGGGGGAACACCGGGGAGCTGTTTTTT. This encodes CAISEFGGGNTGELFF.

The chain uses TRBV24-1 and TRBJ2-2; D may be TRBD1 (5 bases). The CDR3 has 14 residues. The germline V gene has CDR1 KGHDR and CDR2 SFDVKD. The ends were cut back, 4 bases at V and 7 bases at J, with 12 bases in the middle. DNA for the CDR3: TGTGCCACCAGTGACGCAGGGTCGGGCGGGGAGCTGTTTTTT. Translating gives CATSDAGSGGELFF.

V usage is TRBV7-2 and J usage is TRBJ1-1, with 7 bases identical to TRBD1. CDR1 and CDR2 (germline): SGHTA, FQGNSA. This CDR3 comprises 16 residues. Unmatched junction bases numbered 10, after V lost 6 bases and J lost 0 bases. The CDR3 region is CASRKPGQSMNTEAFF. The CDR3 DNA sequence: TGTGCCAGCAGGAAACCGGGACAGAGTATGAACACTGAAGCTTTCTTT.